The next 27 T cell receptor beta chains were all read from a single sample in a study of T cell repertoires in cytomegalovirus infection. These receptors' antigens are unknown. TCRdb re-called the reads with MiXCR, one entry per CDR3 protein. The table lists about 110,000 distinct CDR3 sequences, roughly 39% of them singletons. The sequencing here drew on CD8+ T cells from cultured PBMCs, taken from culture after CMV antigen stimulation. The source is a human donor in good health (CMV status not recorded). Some clones in this sample may be carry-over from other donors' samples.

This clonotype was seen repeatedly, ten times or more. The gene calls are TRBV28 and TRBJ2-7; 8 bases fit TRBD2. This CDR3 spans 15 amino acids. The V gene end was trimmed by 8 bases and the J gene end by 6 bases; junction bases not matched to a gene: 15. Germline V gene sequence: CDR1 MDHEN, CDR2 SYDVKM. The CDR3 sequence: CASSTPAGGASEQYF. The CDR3 nucleotides read TGTGCCAGCTCTACCCCTGCCGGGGGGGCATCCGAGCAGTACTTC.

The CDR3 loop reads CSARDTAGGTGELFF. The DNA of the CDR3 is TGCAGTGCTAGAGATACGGCAGGGGGGACCGGGGAGCTGTTTTTT. This chain connects TRBV20-1 to TRBJ2-2; tentatively, D is TRBD1 (7 bases). Germline V gene data show CDR1 as DFQATT and CDR2 as SNEGSKA (reference sequence). CDR3 size: 15 residues. The V and J ends lost 0 bases and 5 bases respectively, with 13 bases between them.

The chain employs TRBV27 and TRBJ1-5, with 9 bases aligning to TRBD1. This CDR3 has 14 residues. J was trimmed by 6 bases and V by 4 bases; bases with no gene match: 4. Germline V gives CDR1 MNHEY, CDR2 SMNVEV (reference sequence). The CDR3 DNA reads TGTGCCAGCAGTTGGGGGACAGGGAGTCAGCCCCAGCATTTT. Translated: CASSWGTGSQPQHF.

There are a few counts of this clonotype. The V and J genes are TRBV5-4 and TRBJ2-7, with D hard to call. Trimming shortened V by 2 bases and J by 3 bases, and 6 bases separated the two germline ends. This CDR3 comprises 12 residues. Germline V gene lookup returns CDR1 SGHNT and CDR2 YYREEE (reference sequence). CDR3 in amino acids: CASSFLFYEQYF. The CDR3 DNA reads TGTGCCAGCAGCTTTCTCTTCTACGAGCAGTACTTC. Together with reference TRBV5-4 and TRBJ2-7, the CDR3 gives the full variable domain: ETGVTQSPTHLIKTRGQQVTLRCSSQSGHNTVSWYQQALGQGPQFIFQYYREEENGRGNFPPRFSGLQFPNYSSELNVNALELDDSALYLCASSFLFYEQYFGPGTRLTVT.

The J gene is TRBJ1-1, the V gene TRBV19, with D possibly matching TRBD1 (5 bases). This CDR3 is built from 15 residues. V was shortened by 7 bases and J by 1 base, with 16 bases between the two germline ends. The V gene's germline CDR1 is LNHDA and CDR2 SQIVND (reference sequence). The chain's CDR3 is CASTEWAGGNTEAFF. The CDR3 DNA reads TGTGCCAGTACGGAATGGGCTGGGGGGAACACTGAAGCTTTCTTT. The full variable domain, its missing parts supplied by reference TRBV19 and TRBJ1-1, is DGGITQSPKYLFRKEGQNVTLSCEQNLNHDAMYWYRQDPGQGLRLIYYSQIVNDFQKGDIAEGYSVSREKKESFPLTVTSAQKNPTAFYLCASTEWAGGNTEAFFGQGTRLTVV.

This clonotype has a count of ten or more. The rearrangement links TRBV12-3 or TRBV12-4 to TRBJ2-5; D is uncertain. The CDR3 totals 12 residues. The germline V and J ends were trimmed by 6 bases and 4 bases, with 9 bases remaining between them. CDR3 bases: TGTGCCAGCAGCTCGGCTGGAGAGACCCAGTACTTC. Protein product: CASSSAGETQYF.

The J gene is TRBJ1-2, the V gene TRBV29-1; TRBD1 agrees at 9 bases. Germline V gene sequence: CDR1 SQVTM, CDR2 ANQGSEA. CDR3 length equals 13 residues. Germline trimming cut 6 bases from V and 8 bases from J; bases unmatched to any gene: 10. The CDR3 DNA reads TGCAGCGTCCCGGGACAGGGCCTCCGGGGCTACACCTTC. Encoded protein: CSVPGQGLRGYTF.

This clonotype has only a few counts. The rearrangement joins TRBV14 to TRBJ2-4; the match to TRBD1 covers 9 bases. CDR3 length equals 14 residues. V lost 0 bases and J lost 9; bases outside the gene matches: 3. CDR1 and CDR2 (germline): SGHDN, FVKESK. The CDR3 here is CASSQEQGASIQYF. The CDR3 region has the DNA TGTGCCAGCAGCCAAGAACAGGGGGCCAGCATTCAGTACTTC. The full variable domain, rest sourced from reference TRBV14 and TRBJ2-4, is EAGVTQFPSHSVIEKGQTVTLRCDPISGHDNLYWYRRVMGKEIKFLLHFVKESKQDESGMPNNRFLAERTGGTYSTLKVQPAELEDSGVYFCASSQEQGASIQYFGAGTRLSVL.

V and J are TRBV7-6 and TRBJ1-1, with a weak D call TRBD1 (5 bases). The CDR3 has 13 residues. Germline V gene data show CDR1 as SGHVS and CDR2 as FNYEAQ. V lost 5 bases, J lost 1 base, and 8 bases lay in between. CDR3 in DNA: TGTGCCAGCAGCCCCGGGGCGAACACTGAAGCTTTCTTT. This translates into CASSPGANTEAFF.

V usage is TRBV4-1 and J usage is TRBJ2-1; D is undetermined. The CDR3 spans 14 residues. The germline V gene encodes CDR1 MGHRA and CDR2 YSYEKL. V lost 4 bases and J lost 9, with 16 bases in between. In DNA, the CDR3 is TGCGCCAGCAGCCTTACATCGTCTGATATTGAGCAGTTCTTC. Amino acid sequence: CASSLTSSDIEQFF.

The sample holds a few counts of this clonotype. The gene calls are TRBV6-6 and TRBJ2-7, with unresolved D. There are 13 residues in the CDR3. Germline V gene sequence: CDR1 MNHNY, CDR2 SVGAGI (reference sequence). V gave up 2 bases and J gave up 3 bases, with 8 bases separating them. As DNA, the CDR3 is TGTGCCAGCAGTTACGCCGGGTACTACGAGCAGTACTTC. It is translated as CASSYAGYYEQYF.

This clonotype was seen at least ten times. This rearrangement joins TRBV4-1 to TRBJ2-7; D might be TRBD1 (6 bases). The germline V gene has CDR1 MGHRA and CDR2 YSYEKL. Between the trimmed V and J ends, which lost 8 bases and 1 base, there was a span of 12 bases. The CDR3 covers 13 residues. The CDR3 sequence: CASSPGDSYEQYF. CDR3 in DNA: TGCGCCAGCTCCCCAGGGGATTCCTACGAGCAGTACTTC.

This chain uses TRBV9 with TRBJ2-7, with 11 bases that match TRBD1. The V and J ends lost 4 bases and 6 bases, in that order; junction bases with no gene match: 6. The CDR3 runs 14 residues. CDR1 is SGDLS, CDR2 YYNGEE, per germline. Written as DNA, the CDR3 is TGTGCCAGCAGCCTTGCCGGGACAGGGGGCGAGCAGTACTTC. This sequence encodes CASSLAGTGGEQYF.

This clonotype was seen a few times. The V call is TRBV7-8, the J call TRBJ2-7; TRBD1 is a possible D gene (5 bases). The CDR3 is made up of 14 amino acids. V lost 3 bases, J lost 0 bases, and 9 bases lay in between. The germline V gene encodes CDR1 SGHVS and CDR2 FQNEAQ. CDR3 residues: CASSFPGNSYEQYF. The CDR3 region has the DNA TGTGCCAGCAGCTTTCCAGGGAACTCCTACGAGCAGTACTTC.

The chain joins TRBV12-3 or TRBV12-4 to TRBJ2-3, with no clear D. The CDR3 runs 13 residues. V was trimmed by 2 bases and J by 5 bases, leaving 8 bases between them. The CDR3 reads CASSLIQRDTQYF. The CDR3 DNA reads as TGTGCCAGCAGTTTAATTCAGAGAGATACGCAGTATTTT.

This sequence joins TRBV4-1 and TRBJ2-7; 13 nucleotides line up with TRBD2. Germline trimming cut 1 base from V and 2 bases from J; bases unmatched to any gene: 2. CDR3 length equals 16 residues. From germline, CDR1 is MGHRA and CDR2 YSYEKL. The CDR3 sequence: CASSQGTSGGAYEQYF. DNA of the CDR3: TGCGCCAGCAGCCAAGGGACTAGCGGGGGCGCCTACGAGCAGTACTTC.

V and J are TRBV15 and TRBJ2-3, with 8 bases fitting TRBD1. CDR1 and CDR2 from the germline V gene are LNHNV and YYDKDF (reference sequence). V dropped 3 bases and J dropped 2; count of bases not matched to a gene: 7. The CDR3 is made up of 16 amino acids. CDR3: CATSSLDRGFTDTQYF. In DNA form, the CDR3 reads TGTGCCACCAGCAGCCTAGACAGGGGATTCACAGATACGCAGTATTTT.

This clonotype has just a few counts. This rearrangement joins TRBV19 to TRBJ2-1; the D gene is possibly TRBD1 (6 bases). The CDR3 is made up of 18 amino acids. Germline V gene data show CDR1 as LNHDA and CDR2 as SQIVND (reference sequence). Trimming took 5 bases from V and 4 from J, leaving 24 bases between them. For the CDR3, the DNA is TGTGCCAGTAGTTTATCCCTACAGGGATTGGGGTATTACAATGAGCAGTTCTTC. Translating it yields CASSLSLQGLGYYNEQFF.

This clonotype was detected a few times. The chain joins TRBV2 to TRBJ1-4; the D is unclear. The CDR3 is made up of 11 amino acids. The V gene lost 0 bases and the J gene lost 12 bases, with 5 bases spanning the gap. Germline assignment: CDR1 SNHLY and CDR2 FYNNEI. The CDR3 sequence: CASSEALELFF. For the CDR3, the DNA is TGTGCCAGCAGTGAAGCTCTAGAACTGTTTTTT.

This clonotype has only a few counts. The gene calls are TRBV6-1 and TRBJ1-5; no reliable D call. The V end lost 2 bases, the J end lost 3 bases, and 8 bases lay between the germline ends. Per the germline V gene, CDR1 is MNHNS and CDR2 is SASEGT. This CDR3 has 14 residues. CDR3 sequence (DNA): TGTGCCAGCAGTGAATGGCGGGACAATCAGCCCCAGCATTTT. Amino acid sequence: CASSEWRDNQPQHF.

This clonotype was seen a handful of times. The gene calls are TRBV28 and TRBJ2-6; TRBD1 is a possible D gene (5 bases). The V end was cut by 6 bases, the J end by 4 bases, with 22 bases between. The CDR3 runs 18 residues. In germline, CDR1 is MDHEN, CDR2 SYDVKM. This CDR3 is CASSLQIVRAQGANVLTF. The CDR3 region has the DNA TGTGCCAGCAGCCTACAAATAGTCAGGGCGCAAGGGGCCAACGTCCTGACTTTC. The full variable domain, rest sourced from reference TRBV28 and TRBJ2-6, is DVKVTQSSRYLVKRTGEKVFLECVQDMDHENMFWYRQDPGLGLRLIYFSYDVKMKEKGDIPEGYSVSREKKERFSLILESASTNQTSMYLCASSLQIVRAQGANVLTFGAGSRLTVL.

The chain joins TRBV7-8 to TRBJ2-1; maybe TRBD1 (6 bases). The V end was cut by 4 bases, the J end by 4 bases, with 14 bases between. The CDR3 runs 15 residues. Germline CDR1 is SGHVS and CDR2 is FQNEAQ. This chain's CDR3 is CASSSIGGAYNEQFF. CDR3 sequence (DNA): TGTGCCAGCAGCTCTATTGGGGGCGCATACAATGAGCAGTTCTTC.

This clonotype was seen a handful of times. The chain links TRBV7-8 to TRBJ2-2; no firm D call. The CDR3 has 11 residues. CDR1 is SGHVS, CDR2 FQNEAQ, per germline. Trimming removed 3 bases from V and 5 bases from J, with 1 base in between. CDR3 DNA sequence: TGTGCCAGCAGCTTTACCGGGGAGCTGTTTTTT. Its protein product is CASSFTGELFF.

The chain combines TRBV4-1 with TRBJ2-1; 8 positions agree with TRBD2. This CDR3 has 22 amino acids. Germline trimming cut 0 bases from V and 3 bases from J; bases unmatched to any gene: 22. The germline V gene encodes CDR1 MGHRA and CDR2 YSYEKL. For the CDR3, the DNA is TGCGCCAGCAGCCAAGATCCGGGAAGGGGCGGGGGGCCCAATCTATACTACAATGAGCAGTTCTTC. Its translation: CASSQDPGRGGGPNLYYNEQFF.

There are a few counts of this clonotype. The chain uses TRBV12-3 or TRBV12-4 and TRBJ2-7, with 9 bases fitting TRBD1. CDR3 length: 15 amino acids. Trimming took 7 bases from V and 1 from J; bases not matched to a gene: 8. CDR3 residues: CASTQSGQGSYEQYF. The CDR3, as DNA: TGTGCCAGCACTCAATCCGGACAGGGGTCCTACGAGCAGTACTTC.

This clonotype was seen repeatedly, ten times or more. Relative to the germline gene, one junction end is altered; a read error may explain this. The chain links TRBV7-2 to TRBJ2-1, with 8 positions matching TRBD2. The CDR3 contains 14 residues. Looked up from germline, CDR1 is SGHTA and CDR2 is FQGNSA. The CDR3 DNA sequence: TGTGCCAGCAGCTTAGTCCAGACTAGCGAGGTTCGGGTCTTC. It translates to CASSLVQTSEVRVF.

This clonotype came up many times. The V gene is TRBV12-3 or TRBV12-4, the J gene TRBJ2-1; D ambiguous. The V end was cut by 5 bases, the J end by 0 bases, with 11 bases between. This CDR3 comprises 15 residues. CDR3 region: CASSEDQSSYNEQFF. CDR3 DNA: TGTGCCAGCAGTGAGGACCAAAGCTCCTACAATGAGCAGTTCTTC.